This record covers a single TCR beta chain. The antigen is undetermined. The CDR3 consists of 16 residues. Unmatched junction bases numbered 5, after V lost 1 base and J lost 5 bases. Germline CDR1 reads SGHTA; CDR2 reads FQGNSA. The sample comes from a study of blood T cells in healthy people across ages. Study findings and constraints: TCR beta diversity tracked closely with naive T cell percentage.

At least 6 micrograms of total RNA were extracted per sample. The second PCR ran 7 to 11 cycles with a sample-barcoded 5' primer and J-beta primers. TCRdb passed the 5' RACE reads through MiXCR, listing each CDR3 protein once. The sample holds some 800,000 distinct CDR3 sequences; approximately 48% are singletons and the top ten take around 18%. J is TRBJ2-3 and V is TRBV7-2; 11 bases agree with TRBD2. This receptor was taken from a man aged 60 to 75 in good health. Sequencing input: blood. In DNA, the CDR3 is TGTGCCAGCAGCTTAGTGGCTAGCGGGGGGATAGATACGCAGTATTTT. Translated, it gives CASSLVASGGIDTQYF.